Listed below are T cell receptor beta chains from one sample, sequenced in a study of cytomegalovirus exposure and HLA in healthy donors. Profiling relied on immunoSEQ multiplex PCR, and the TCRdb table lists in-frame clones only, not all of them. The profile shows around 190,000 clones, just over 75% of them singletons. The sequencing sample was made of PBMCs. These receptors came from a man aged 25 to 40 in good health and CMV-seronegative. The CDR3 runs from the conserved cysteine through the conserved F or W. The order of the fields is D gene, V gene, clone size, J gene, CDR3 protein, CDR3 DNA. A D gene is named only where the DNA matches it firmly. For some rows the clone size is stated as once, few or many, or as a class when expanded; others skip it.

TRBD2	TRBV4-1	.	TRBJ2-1	CASSQKQGLTSGRVPYNEQFF	TGCGCCAGCAGCCAAAAACAGGGTTTGACTAGCGGGAGGGTCCCCTACAATGAGCAGTTCTTC
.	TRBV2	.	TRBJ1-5	CASSSGQYSNQPQHF	TGTGCCAGCAGCTCTGGACAGTATAGCAATCAGCCCCAGCATTTT
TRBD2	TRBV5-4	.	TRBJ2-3	CASSSELAEHTQYF	TGTGCCAGCAGCTCGGAACTAGCGGAACATACGCAGTATTTT
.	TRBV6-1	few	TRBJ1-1	CASTADKGRTEAFF	TGTGCCAGCACCGCGGACAAGGGTCGGACTGAAGCTTTCTTT
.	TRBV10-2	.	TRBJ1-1	CASSGQKYKNTEAFF	TGCGCCAGCAGTGGGCAGAAATACAAGAACACTGAAGCTTTCTTT
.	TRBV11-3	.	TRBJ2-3	CASSLGLPGPSTDTQYF	TGTGCCAGCAGCTTAGGACTACCGGGTCCTAGCACAGATACGCAGTATTTT
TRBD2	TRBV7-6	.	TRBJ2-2	CASSLGAGAQNTGELFF	TGTGCCAGCAGCTTAGGAGCGGGGGCCCAGAACACCGGGGAGCTGTTTTTT
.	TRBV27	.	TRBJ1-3	CASSLLYGNTIYF	TGTGCCAGCAGTTTACTTTATGGAAACACCATATATTTT
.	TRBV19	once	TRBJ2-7	CASGPRQAYEQYF	TGTGCCAGTGGGCCCCGACAGGCCTACGAGCAGTACTTC
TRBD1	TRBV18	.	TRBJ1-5	CASSPTGDDQPQHF	TGTGCCAGCTCGCCAACAGGGGACGATCAGCCCCAGCATTTT
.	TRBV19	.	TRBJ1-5	CASSSGETRPQHF	TGTGCCAGTAGTAGTGGAGAAACACGGCCCCAGCATTTT
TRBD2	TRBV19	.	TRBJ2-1	CASSLKAGTSGRVSYNEQFF	TGTGCCAGTAGTCTGAAAGCCGGGACTAGCGGGAGGGTCTCCTACAATGAGCAGTTCTTC
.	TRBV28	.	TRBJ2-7	CASSGRRSSYEQYF	TGTGCCAGCAGCGGGAGAAGGAGCTCCTACGAGCAGTACTTC
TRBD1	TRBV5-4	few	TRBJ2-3	CASRLDRGVTDTQYF	TGTGCCAGCAGACTGGACAGGGGAGTCACAGATACGCAGTATTTT
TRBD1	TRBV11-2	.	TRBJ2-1	CASSQGVNEQFF	TGTGCCAGCAGCCAGGGGGTGAATGAGCAGTTCTTC
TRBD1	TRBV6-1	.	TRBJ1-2	CASRPGQGNYGYTF	TGTGCCAGCAGACCTGGACAGGGCAACTATGGCTACACCTTC
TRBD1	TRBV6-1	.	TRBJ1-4	CASSPRTGNEKLFF	TGTGCCAGCAGTCCACGGACAGGGAACGAAAAACTGTTTTTT
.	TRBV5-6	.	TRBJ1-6	CASSLGSSYNSPLHF	TGTGCCAGCAGCTTGGGGAGCTCCTATAATTCACCCCTCCACTTT
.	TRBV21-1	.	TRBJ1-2	CASSKERGRPTNGYTF	TGTGCCAGCAGCAAAGAAAGAGGGAGACCGACGAATGGCTACACCTTC
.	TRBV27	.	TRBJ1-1	CASSLSGVRELGNTEAFF	TGTGCCAGCAGTTTATCGGGAGTTCGAGAGTTAGGGAACACTGAAGCTTTCTTT
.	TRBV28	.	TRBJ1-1	CASNPTRVRNTEAFF	TGTGCCAGCAATCCGACCAGGGTCAGGAACACTGAAGCTTTCTTT
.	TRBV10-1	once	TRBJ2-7	CASSELQTGEQYF	TGCGCCAGCAGTGAGCTCCAGACTGGGGAGCAGTACTTC
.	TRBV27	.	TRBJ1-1	CASRLGGFTEAFF	TGTGCCAGCAGGTTGGGAGGGTTCACTGAAGCTTTCTTT
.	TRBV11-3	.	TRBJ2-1	CASSLRRTAYNEQFF	TGTGCCAGCAGCTTGAGAAGGACAGCCTACAATGAGCAGTTCTTC
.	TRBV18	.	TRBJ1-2	CASSPPGAYGYTF	TGTGCCAGCTCACCTCCAGGGGCCTATGGCTACACCTTC
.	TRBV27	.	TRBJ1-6	CASSLPYNSPLHF	TGTGCCAGCAGTCTCCCCTATAATTCACCCCTCCACTTT
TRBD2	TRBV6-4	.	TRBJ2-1	CASRRTSGVYNEQFF	TGTGCCAGCAGGCGGACTAGCGGAGTCTACAATGAGCAGTTCTTC
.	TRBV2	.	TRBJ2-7	CASRGVSQGTYEQYF	TGTGCCAGCAGGGGAGTTTCGCAGGGGACCTACGAGCAGTACTTC
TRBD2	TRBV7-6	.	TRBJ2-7	CASSLGLAGHEQYF	TGTGCCAGCAGCTTAGGACTAGCGGGACACGAGCAGTACTTC
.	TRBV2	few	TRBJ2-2	CASPLSIIGSTGELFF	TGTGCCAGCCCCCTATCTATTATAGGGAGCACCGGGGAGCTGTTTTTT
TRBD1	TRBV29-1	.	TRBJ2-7	CSSRTGAHEQYF	TGCAGCTCTCGGACAGGGGCCCACGAGCAGTACTTC
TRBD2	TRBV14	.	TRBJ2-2	CASSPLAGTGELFF	TGTGCCAGCAGCCCGCTAGCGGGCACCGGGGAGCTGTTTTTT
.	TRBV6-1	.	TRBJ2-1	CASSMSIYNEQFF	TGTGCCAGCAGTATGAGTATTTACAATGAGCAGTTCTTC
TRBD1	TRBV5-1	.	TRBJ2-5	CASSLTRTGLQGTQYF	TGCGCCAGCAGCTTGACCCGGACAGGACTGCAAGGGACCCAGTACTTC
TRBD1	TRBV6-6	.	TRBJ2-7	CASSYLDRGKYEQYF	TGTGCCAGCAGTTACTTGGACAGGGGGAAGTACGAGCAGTACTTC
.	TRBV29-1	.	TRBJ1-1	CSASLGGLMNTEAFF	TGCAGCGCCAGCCTGGGGGGGCTGATGAACACTGAAGCTTTCTTT
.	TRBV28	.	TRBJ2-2	CASSLLPALSTGELFF	TGTGCCAGCAGTTTATTGCCCGCTCTTAGCACCGGGGAGCTGTTTTTT
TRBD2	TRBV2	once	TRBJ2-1	CASNTGLAGQTDEQFF	TGTGCCAGCAACACCGGACTAGCGGGACAAACGGATGAGCAGTTCTTC
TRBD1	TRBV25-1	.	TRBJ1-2	CASSKDGTGVGYTF	TGTGCCAGCAGCAAGGACGGGACAGGGGTTGGCTACACCTTC
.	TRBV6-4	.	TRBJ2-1	CASRSLRGPSYNEQFF	TGTGCCAGCAGAAGCCTCAGGGGCCCCTCCTACAATGAGCAGTTCTTC
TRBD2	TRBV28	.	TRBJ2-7	CASSPRTSGTYEQYF	TGTGCCAGCAGTCCCCGGACTAGCGGAACCTACGAGCAGTACTTC
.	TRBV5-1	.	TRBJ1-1	CASSLRGGTEAFF	TGCGCCAGCAGCTTAAGGGGTGGGACTGAAGCTTTCTTT
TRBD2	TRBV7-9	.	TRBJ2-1	CASSLPAGMGNEQFF	TGTGCCAGCAGCTTACCAGCGGGAATGGGCAATGAGCAGTTCTTC
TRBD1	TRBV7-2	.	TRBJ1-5	CASSPRSKAGGFSNQPQHF	TGTGCCAGCAGCCCCCGCTCTAAGGCAGGGGGCTTTAGCAATCAGCCCCAGCATTTT
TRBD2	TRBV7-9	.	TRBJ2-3	CASSLGHGTSGPDTQYF	TGTGCCAGCAGCTTAGGTCACGGGACTAGCGGCCCAGATACGCAGTATTTT